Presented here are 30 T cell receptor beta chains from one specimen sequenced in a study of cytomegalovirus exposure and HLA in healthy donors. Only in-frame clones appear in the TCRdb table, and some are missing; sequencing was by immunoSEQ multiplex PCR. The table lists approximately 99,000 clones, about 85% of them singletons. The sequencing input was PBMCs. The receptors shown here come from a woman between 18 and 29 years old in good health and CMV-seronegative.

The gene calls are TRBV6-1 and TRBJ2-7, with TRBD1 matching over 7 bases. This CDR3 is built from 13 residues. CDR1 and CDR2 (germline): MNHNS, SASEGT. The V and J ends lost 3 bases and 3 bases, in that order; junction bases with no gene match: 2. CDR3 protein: CASSETGSYEQYF. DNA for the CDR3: TGTGCCAGCAGTGAGACAGGGAGCTACGAGCAGTACTTC.

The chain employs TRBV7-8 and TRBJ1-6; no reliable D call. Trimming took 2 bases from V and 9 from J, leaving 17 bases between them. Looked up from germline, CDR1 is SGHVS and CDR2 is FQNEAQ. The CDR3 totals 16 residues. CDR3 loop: CASSLSGHSHFSPLHF. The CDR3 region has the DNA TGTGCCAGCAGCTTATCAGGCCACTCACATTTTTCACCCCTCCACTTT.

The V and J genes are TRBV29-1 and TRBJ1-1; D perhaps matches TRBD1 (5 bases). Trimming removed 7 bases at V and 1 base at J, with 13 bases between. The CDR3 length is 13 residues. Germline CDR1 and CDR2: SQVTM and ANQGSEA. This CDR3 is CSAMDTQNTEAFF. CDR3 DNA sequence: TGCAGCGCCATGGACACCCAGAACACTGAAGCTTTCTTT.

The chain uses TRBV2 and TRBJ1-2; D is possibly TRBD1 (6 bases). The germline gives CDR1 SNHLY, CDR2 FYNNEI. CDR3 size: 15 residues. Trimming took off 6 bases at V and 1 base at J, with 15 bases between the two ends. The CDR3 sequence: CASRRTDVDNYGYTF. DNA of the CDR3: TGTGCCAGCAGGAGGACAGACGTAGATAACTATGGCTACACCTTC.

The CDR3 bases are TGTGCCAGCAGTTACCGACAGGGCTCCTACGAGCAGTACTTC. Its translation: CASSYRQGSYEQYF. This chain connects TRBV27 to TRBJ2-7, with 7 bases fitting TRBD1. The trim removed 4 bases at V and 0 bases at J, leaving 3 bases unmatched. This CDR3 is 14 amino acids long. In germline, CDR1 is MNHEY, CDR2 SMNVEV (reference sequence).

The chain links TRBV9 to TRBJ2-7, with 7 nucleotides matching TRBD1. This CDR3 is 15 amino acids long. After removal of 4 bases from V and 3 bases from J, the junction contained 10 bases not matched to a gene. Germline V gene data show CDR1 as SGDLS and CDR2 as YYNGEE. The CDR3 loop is CASSKGGMGNYEQYF. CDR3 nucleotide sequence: TGTGCCAGCAGCAAAGGGGGCATGGGAAACTACGAGCAGTACTTC.

This CDR3 reads CVIQGARGYTF. CDR3 in DNA: TGTGTCATACAGGGGGCTCGAGGCTACACCTTC. This chain connects TRBV6-6 to TRBJ1-2, with 9 bases lining up with TRBD1. The CDR3 contains 11 residues. Germline V gene lookup returns CDR1 MNHNY and CDR2 SVGAGI (reference sequence).

CDR3 residues: CASSFPGGTTEAFF. CDR3 DNA sequence: TGCGCCAGCAGCTTCCCGGGGGGGACCACTGAAGCTTTCTTT. This sequence joins TRBV5-1 and TRBJ1-1; maybe TRBD1 (5 bases). V was shortened by 2 bases and J by 4 bases, with 12 bases between the two germline ends. The length of the CDR3 is 14 residues. Per the germline V gene, CDR1 is SGHRS and CDR2 is YFSETQ.

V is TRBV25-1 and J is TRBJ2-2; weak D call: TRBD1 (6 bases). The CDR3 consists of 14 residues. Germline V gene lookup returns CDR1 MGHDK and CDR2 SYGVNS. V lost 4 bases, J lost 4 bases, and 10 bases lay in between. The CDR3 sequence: CASSGRTATGELFF. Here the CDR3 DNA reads TGTGCCAGCAGTGGACGGACAGCCACCGGGGAGCTGTTTTTT.

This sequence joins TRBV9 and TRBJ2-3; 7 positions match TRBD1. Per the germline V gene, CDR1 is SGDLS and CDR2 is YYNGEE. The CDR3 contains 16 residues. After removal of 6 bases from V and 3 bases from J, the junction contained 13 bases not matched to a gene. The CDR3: CASTQEGDSWTDTQYF. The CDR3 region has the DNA TGTGCCAGCACCCAAGAGGGGGACAGCTGGACAGATACGCAGTATTTT.

CDR3 amino acids: CASRRVAGANVLTF. The CDR3 nucleotides are TGTGCCAGCAGGCGGGTGGCGGGGGCCAACGTCCTGACTTTC. The chain joins TRBV6-1 to TRBJ2-6, with a weak D call TRBD2 (5 bases). The CDR3 contains 14 residues. CDR1 is MNHNS and CDR2 is SASEGT in the germline V gene. V was pared by 6 bases and J by 4 bases, with 10 bases between.

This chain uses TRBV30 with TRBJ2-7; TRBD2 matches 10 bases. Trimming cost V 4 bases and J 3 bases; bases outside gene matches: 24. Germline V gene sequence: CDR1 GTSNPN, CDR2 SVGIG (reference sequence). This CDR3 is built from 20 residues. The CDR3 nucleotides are TGTGCCTGGAAACTCAATAGGGCTAGCGGGGGCTCAATTGGAGTCTACGAGCAGTACTTC. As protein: CAWKLNRASGGSIGVYEQYF.

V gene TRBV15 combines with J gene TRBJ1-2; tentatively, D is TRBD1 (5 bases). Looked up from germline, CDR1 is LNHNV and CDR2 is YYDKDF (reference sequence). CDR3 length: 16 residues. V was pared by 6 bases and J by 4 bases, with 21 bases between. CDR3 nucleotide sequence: TGTGCCACCAGTCGCGGTTCGGGGGAGAGAGTCTATGGCTACACCTTC. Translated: CATSRGSGERVYGYTF.

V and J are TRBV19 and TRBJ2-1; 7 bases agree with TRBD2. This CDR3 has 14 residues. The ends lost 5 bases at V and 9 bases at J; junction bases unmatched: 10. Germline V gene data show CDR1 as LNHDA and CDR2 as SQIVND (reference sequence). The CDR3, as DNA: TGTGCCAGTAGTTCCCAGGGACTATCCGTTGAGCAGTTCTTC. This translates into CASSSQGLSVEQFF. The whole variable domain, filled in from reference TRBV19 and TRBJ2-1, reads DGGITQSPKYLFRKEGQNVTLSCEQNLNHDAMYWYRQDPGQGLRLIYYSQIVNDFQKGDIAEGYSVSREKKESFPLTVTSAQKNPTAFYLCASSSQGLSVEQFFGPGTRLTVL.

The CDR3 sequence: CASSPGGQGFTYEQYF. The CDR3 DNA sequence: TGTGCCAGCAGTCCCGGGGGACAGGGTTTTACCTACGAGCAGTACTTC. The chain combines TRBV27 with TRBJ2-7, with 9 bases fitting TRBD1. The CDR3 contains 16 residues. Germline CDR1 and CDR2: MNHEY and SMNVEV (reference sequence). Trimming took 5 bases from V and 2 from J; bases not matched to a gene: 10.

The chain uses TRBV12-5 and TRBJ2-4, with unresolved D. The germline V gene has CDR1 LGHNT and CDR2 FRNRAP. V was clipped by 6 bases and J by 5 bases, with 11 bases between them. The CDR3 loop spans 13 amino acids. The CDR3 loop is CASGRSGENIQYF. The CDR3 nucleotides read TGTGCTAGTGGGAGATCAGGTGAAAACATTCAGTACTTC.

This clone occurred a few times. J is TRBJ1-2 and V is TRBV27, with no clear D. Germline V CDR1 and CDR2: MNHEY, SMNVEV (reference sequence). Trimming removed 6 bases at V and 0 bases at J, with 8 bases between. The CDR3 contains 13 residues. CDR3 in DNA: TGTGCCAGCAGCCCGAGTACTAACTATGGCTACACCTTC. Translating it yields CASSPSTNYGYTF.

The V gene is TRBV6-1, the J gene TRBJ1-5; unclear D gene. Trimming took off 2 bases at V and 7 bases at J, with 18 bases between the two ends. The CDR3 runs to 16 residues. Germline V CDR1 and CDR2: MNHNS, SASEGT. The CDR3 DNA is TGTGCCAGCAGTGAACAATTAGGCAGCGGACGGCAGCCCCAGCATTTT. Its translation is CASSEQLGSGRQPQHF.

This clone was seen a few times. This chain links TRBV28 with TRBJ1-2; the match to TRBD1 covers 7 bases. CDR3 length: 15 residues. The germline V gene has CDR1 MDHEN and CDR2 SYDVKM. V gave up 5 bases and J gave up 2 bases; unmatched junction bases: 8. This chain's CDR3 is CASSRVDRVNYGYTF. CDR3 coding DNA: TGTGCCAGCAGTCGAGTCGACAGGGTCAACTATGGCTACACCTTC.

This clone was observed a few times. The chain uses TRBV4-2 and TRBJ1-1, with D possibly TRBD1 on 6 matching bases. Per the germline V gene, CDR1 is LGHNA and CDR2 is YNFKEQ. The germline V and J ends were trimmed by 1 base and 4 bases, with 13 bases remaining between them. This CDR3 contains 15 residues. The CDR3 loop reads CASSQAWGQGTEAFF. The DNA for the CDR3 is TGTGCCAGCAGCCAAGCGTGGGGGCAGGGCACTGAAGCTTTCTTT.

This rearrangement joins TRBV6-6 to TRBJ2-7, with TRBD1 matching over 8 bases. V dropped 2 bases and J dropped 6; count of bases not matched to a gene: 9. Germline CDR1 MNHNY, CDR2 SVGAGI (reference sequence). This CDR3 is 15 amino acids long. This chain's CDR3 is CASSYPGQEGIEQYF. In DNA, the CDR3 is TGTGCCAGCAGTTACCCGGGACAGGAGGGGATCGAGCAGTACTTC.

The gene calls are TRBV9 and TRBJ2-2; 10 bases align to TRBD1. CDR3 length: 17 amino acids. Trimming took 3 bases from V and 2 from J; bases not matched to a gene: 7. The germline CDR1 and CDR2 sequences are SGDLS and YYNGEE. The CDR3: CASSEPPTGGNTGELFF. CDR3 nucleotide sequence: TGTGCCAGCAGCGAGCCGCCGACAGGGGGCAACACCGGGGAGCTGTTTTTT.

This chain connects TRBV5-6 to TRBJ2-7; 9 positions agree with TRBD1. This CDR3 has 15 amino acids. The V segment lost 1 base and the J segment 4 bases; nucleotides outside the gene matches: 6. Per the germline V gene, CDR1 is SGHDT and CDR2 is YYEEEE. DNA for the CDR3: TGTGCCAGCAGCTTGTTGTACGGACAGGGGTACGAGCAGTACTTC. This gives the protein CASSLLYGQGYEQYF. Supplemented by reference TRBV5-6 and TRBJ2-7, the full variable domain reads DAGVTQSPTHLIKTRGQQVTLRCSPKSGHDTVSWYQQALGQGPQFIFQYYEEEERQRGNFPDRFSGHQFPNYSSELNVNALLLGDSALYLCASSLLYGQGYEQYFGPGTRLTVT.

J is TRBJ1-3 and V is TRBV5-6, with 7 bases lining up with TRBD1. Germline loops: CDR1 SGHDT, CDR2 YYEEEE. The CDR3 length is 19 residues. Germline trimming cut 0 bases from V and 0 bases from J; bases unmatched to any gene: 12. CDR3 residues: CASSLAGDSRQFSGNTIYF. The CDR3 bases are TGTGCCAGCAGCTTGGCCGGGGACAGCAGACAATTCTCTGGAAACACCATATATTTT. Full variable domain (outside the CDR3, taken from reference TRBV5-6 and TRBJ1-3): DAGVTQSPTHLIKTRGQQVTLRCSPKSGHDTVSWYQQALGQGPQFIFQYYEEEERQRGNFPDRFSGHQFPNYSSELNVNALLLGDSALYLCASSLAGDSRQFSGNTIYFGEGSWLTVV.

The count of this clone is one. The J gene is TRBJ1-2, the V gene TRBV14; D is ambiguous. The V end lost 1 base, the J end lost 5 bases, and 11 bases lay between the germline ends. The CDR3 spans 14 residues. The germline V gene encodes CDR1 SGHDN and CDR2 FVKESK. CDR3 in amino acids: CASSQGPLLYGYTF. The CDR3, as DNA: TGTGCCAGCAGCCAAGGACCCCTACTATATGGCTACACCTTC.

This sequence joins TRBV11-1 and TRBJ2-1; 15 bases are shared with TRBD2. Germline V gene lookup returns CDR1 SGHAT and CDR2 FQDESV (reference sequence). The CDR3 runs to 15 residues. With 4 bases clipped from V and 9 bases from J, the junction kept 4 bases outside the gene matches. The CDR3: CASSWTSGGAVEQFF. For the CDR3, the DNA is TGTGCCAGCAGCTGGACTAGCGGGGGGGCCGTTGAGCAGTTCTTC.

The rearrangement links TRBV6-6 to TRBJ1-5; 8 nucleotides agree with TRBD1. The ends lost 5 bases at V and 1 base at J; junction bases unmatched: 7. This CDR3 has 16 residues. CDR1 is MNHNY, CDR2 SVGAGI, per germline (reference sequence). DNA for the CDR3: TGTGCCAGCAGTCCTTCGGACAGGGCCAGCAATCAGCCCCAGCATTTT. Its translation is CASSPSDRASNQPQHF.

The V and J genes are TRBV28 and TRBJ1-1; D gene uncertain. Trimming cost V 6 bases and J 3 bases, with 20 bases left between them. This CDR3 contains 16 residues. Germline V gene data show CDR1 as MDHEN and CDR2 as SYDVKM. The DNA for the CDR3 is TGTGCCAGCAGCCGAGGTGTTTGGGTCGAGGACACTGAAGCTTTCTTT. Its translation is CASSRGVWVEDTEAFF.

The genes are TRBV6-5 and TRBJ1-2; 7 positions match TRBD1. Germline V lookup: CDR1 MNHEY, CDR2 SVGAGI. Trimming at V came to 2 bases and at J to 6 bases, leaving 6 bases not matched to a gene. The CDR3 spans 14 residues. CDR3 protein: CASSYGQDRHGYTF. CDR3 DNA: TGTGCCAGCAGTTACGGACAGGACCGGCATGGCTACACCTTC.

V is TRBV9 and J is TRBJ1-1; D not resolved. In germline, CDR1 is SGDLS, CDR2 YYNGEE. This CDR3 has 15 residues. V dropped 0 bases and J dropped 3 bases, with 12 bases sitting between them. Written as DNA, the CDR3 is TGTGCCAGCAGCGTAGTTAAGGCGGCAGACACTGAAGCTTTCTTT. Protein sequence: CASSVVKAADTEAFF. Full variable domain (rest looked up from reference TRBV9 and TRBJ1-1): DSGVTQTPKHLITATGQRVTLRCSPRSGDLSVYWYQQSLDQGLQFLIQYYNGEERAKGNILERFSAQQFPDLHSELNLSSLELGDSALYFCASSVVKAADTEAFFGQGTRLTVV.